This record covers a single TCR beta chain. Its antigen is not known. This sample is drawn from a study of human T cells and chemical hapten exposure. The CDR3 has 14 residues. The V end was cut by 6 bases, the J end by 5 bases, with 16 bases between. Germline CDR1 reads SQVTM; CDR2 reads ANQGSEA. The sample's time point: patch test 1, 2 weeks after DPC sensitization. Specified treatment: therapeutic diphenylcyclopropenone sensitization with weekly scalp DPC. Overall study findings and caveats: Expanded TCRs clustered into significantly more large CDR3 similarity groups than controls, the analysis revealed. Every donor had alopecia, and their immune response may therefore differ from healthy people's.

MiXCR, applied by TCRdb to the RACE reads, yields one record per CDR3 protein. This sample yields fewer than 500,000 distinct CDR3 sequences, of which nearly 5% are seen a single time; around 2.3% belongs to the top ten. The sequence derives from a woman in her forties or fifties with alopecia areata. Some clones in this sample may be carry-over from other donors' samples. This chain connects TRBV29-1 to TRBJ1-4, with D tentatively TRBD1 (5 bases). The sequenced sample was whole blood, obtained in connection with sensitization to the hapten diphenylcyclopropenone (DPC). CDR3 protein: CSVGSPRDNEKLFF. CDR3 nucleotide sequence: TGCAGCGTGGGAAGTCCACGGGACAATGAAAAACTGTTTTTT.